This passage covers 26 T cell receptor beta chains from one sample sequenced in a study of T cells in Graves' hyperthyroidism and ophthalmopathy. RNA transcripts yielded amplified TCR beta CDR3 regions. First-round RT-PCR with HTBI primers amplified the TCR CDR3 region. One entry per CDR3 protein results from TCRdb running MiXCR on the multiplex PCR reads. The data hold a few hundred thousand distinct CDR3 sequences, with roughly 50% observed a single time. The sample was peripheral blood or thyroid tissue (not recorded which). The receptors stem from a woman under 30 with Graves' hyperthyroidism.

A note on this clonotype: A junction boundary mismatches the germline segment, possibly from a read error. V is TRBV7-2 and J is TRBJ1-1; 7 bases are a match to TRBD1. Per germline, CDR1 SGHTA and CDR2 FQGNSA. The CDR3 spans 14 residues. The CDR3 DNA reads as TGTACCGGCAGCCCCTGGGACAGCTTGTCGGAAGCTTTCTTT. Protein sequence: CTGSPWDSLSEAFF. Full variable domain (missing parts from reference TRBV7-2 and TRBJ1-1): GAGVSQSPSNKVTEKGKDVELRCDPISGHTALYWYRQSLGQGLEFLIYFQGNSAPDKSGLPSDRFSAERTGGSVSTLTIQRTQQEDSAVYLCTGSPWDSLSEAFFGQGTRLTVV.

The chain has TRBV15 and TRBJ2-7; 9 nucleotides match TRBD1. Germline trimming cut 0 bases from V and 2 bases from J; bases unmatched to any gene: 5. Germline loops: CDR1 LNHNV, CDR2 YYDKDF (reference sequence). The CDR3 has 16 amino acids. This CDR3 is CATSRDPGQGPYEQYF. In nucleotides, the CDR3 is TGTGCCACCAGCAGAGATCCGGGACAGGGACCCTACGAGCAGTACTTC.

This clonotype was counted between two and nine times. J is TRBJ1-5 and V is TRBV2, with a tentative D call TRBD1 (5 bases). In germline, CDR1 is SNHLY, CDR2 FYNNEI. CDR3 length: 13 residues. V was shortened by 9 bases and J by 4 bases, with 13 bases between the two germline ends. In DNA, the CDR3 is TGTGCCAGTAGCCCCCGGGGGAATCAGCCCCAGCATTTT. It yields the protein CASSPRGNQPQHF. The entire variable domain, with the rest obtained from reference TRBV2 and TRBJ1-5, is as follows: EPEVTQTPSHQVTQMGQEVILRCVPISNHLYFYWYRQILGQKVEFLVSFYNNEISEKSEIFDDQFSVERPDGSNFTLKIRSTKLEDSAMYFCASSPRGNQPQHFGDGTRLSIL.

Concerning this clonotype: A much larger clone is a single base away; this may be a read error. The V and J genes are TRBV9 and TRBJ1-1, with D tentatively TRBD1 (6 bases). CDR1 and CDR2 (germline): SGDLS, YYNGEE. With 0 bases removed from V and 1 base from J, the gap between germline ends came to 10 bases. The length of the CDR3 is 15 residues. CDR3 residues: CASSVDGTRNTEAFF. Here the CDR3 DNA reads TGTGCCAGCAGCGTAGATGGGACAAGGAACACTGAAGCTTTCTTT.

This clonotype was found many times. This chain uses TRBV2 with TRBJ1-1; maybe TRBD1 (6 bases). This CDR3 is 14 amino acids long. V lost 3 bases and J 0 bases, leaving 8 bases between the germline ends. CDR1 is SNHLY, CDR2 FYNNEI, per germline. The CDR3 nucleotides are TGTGCCAGCAGTGAGGACAGAATGAACACTGAAGCTTTCTTT. It translates to CASSEDRMNTEAFF.

In this sample, this clonotype turned up once. V gene TRBV19 combines with J gene TRBJ1-5; TRBD1 matches 7 bases. The ends lost 9 bases at V and 0 bases at J; junction bases unmatched: 11. The CDR3 contains 16 residues. Per germline, CDR1 LNHDA and CDR2 SQIVND (reference sequence). The CDR3 nucleotides read TGTGCCAGCTCCAACGGACAGGAGCATAGCAATCAGCCCCAGCATTTT. This encodes CASSNGQEHSNQPQHF.

The chain has TRBV5-6 and TRBJ2-5; 9 positions match TRBD1. This CDR3 contains 15 residues. Germline CDR1 SGHDT, CDR2 YYEEEE. V lost 0 bases to trimming and J lost 4 bases; unmatched junction nucleotides: 4. CDR3 sequence: CASSLAGQGLETQYF. In DNA, the CDR3 is TGTGCCAGCAGCTTGGCCGGACAGGGGCTAGAGACCCAGTACTTC.

With regard to this clonotype: A junction boundary mismatches the germline segment, possibly from a read error. The J gene is TRBJ1-1, the V gene TRBV10-1; D is ambiguous. The CDR3 is made up of 14 amino acids. Germline loops: CDR1 WNHNN, CDR2 SYGVQD (reference sequence). DNA of the CDR3: TGCGCCAGCAGTGTTGGAAGGACCAACACTGACGCTTTCTTT. This codes for CASSVGRTNTDAFF.

The chain carries TRBV20-1 and TRBJ2-7; 7 nucleotides line up with TRBD2. V lost 5 bases, J lost 0 bases, and 13 bases stayed unmatched. The germline V gene encodes CDR1 DFQATT and CDR2 SNEGSKA (reference sequence). CDR3 length equals 16 residues. The CDR3 region is CSAPGVAGRSSYEQYF. CDR3 DNA sequence: TGCAGTGCTCCCGGAGTAGCGGGTAGGAGCTCCTACGAGCAGTACTTC.

In its sample, this clonotype was seen many times. The rearrangement uses TRBV3-1 and TRBJ2-2, with no clear D. The V gene's germline CDR1 is LGHDT and CDR2 YNNKEL (reference sequence). The CDR3 runs 12 residues. Trimming cost V 1 base and J 9 bases, with 6 bases left between them. The CDR3 spells CASSQGNWELFF. In DNA, the CDR3 is TGTGCCAGCAGCCAAGGAAATTGGGAGCTGTTTTTT.

This clonotype was seen only a few times. The rearrangement joins TRBV29-1 to TRBJ2-3, with 7 bases fitting TRBD2. CDR3 length: 14 residues. After removal of 3 bases from V and 3 bases from J, the junction contained 6 bases not matched to a gene. The germline V gene encodes CDR1 SQVTM and CDR2 ANQGSEA. CDR3 nucleotide sequence: TGCAGCGTTGAGGGGCGGGAGAGGACAGATACGCAGTATTTT. This codes for CSVEGRERTDTQYF.

This chain links TRBV25-1 with TRBJ2-2; a weak D match, TRBD2 (6 bases). V was pared by 7 bases and J by 5 bases, with 14 bases between. This CDR3 is 14 amino acids long. The germline V gene has CDR1 MGHDK and CDR2 SYGVNS. The CDR3 reads CASTGRQGTGELFF. As DNA, the CDR3 is TGTGCCAGCACAGGGAGGCAGGGTACCGGGGAGCTGTTTTTT.

A word on this clonotype: This clone may be a read error of a much larger clone one base away. It is likely a read error, because the conserved phenylalanine at the end of the CDR3 is missing. The V gene is TRBV7-6, the J gene TRBJ2-5; 9 positions agree with TRBD2. The CDR3 consists of 16 residues. The germline gives CDR1 SGHVS, CDR2 FNYEAQ. After removal of 5 bases from V and 5 bases from J, the junction contained 12 bases not matched to a gene. The CDR3 spells CASSQARREGTETQYL. Written as DNA, the CDR3 is TGTGCCAGCAGCCAAGCGCGGCGGGAGGGGACGGAGACCCAGTACCTC.

This clonotype has ten or more counts. The rearrangement links TRBV7-2 to TRBJ1-1; D is possibly TRBD1 (5 bases). The V gene's germline CDR1 is SGHTA and CDR2 FQGNSA. The CDR3 sequence is 17 residues long. Deletions cut 5 bases from V and 1 base from J, with 20 bases between. Here the CDR3 reads CASSPLRDPRKNTEAFF. DNA of the CDR3: TGTGCCAGCAGCCCTCTCCGGGACCCTCGAAAGAACACTGAAGCTTTCTTT.

This clonotype was observed many times. The chain couples TRBV4-1 to TRBJ2-1; D is unresolved. Between the trimmed V and J ends, which lost 2 bases and 8 bases, there was a span of 7 bases. The CDR3 is 12 residues long. From germline, CDR1 is MGHRA and CDR2 YSYEKL. CDR3 amino acids: CASSQTNHEQFF. The CDR3 DNA is TGCGCCAGCAGCCAAACCAACCATGAGCAGTTCTTC.

This clonotype was recorded at least ten times. This chain uses TRBV3-1 with TRBJ2-7; tentatively, D is TRBD1 (5 bases). The germline V and J ends were trimmed by 0 bases and 2 bases, with 11 bases remaining between them. CDR1 is LGHDT and CDR2 is YNNKEL in the germline V gene (reference sequence). The CDR3 has 15 amino acids. The CDR3: CASSQDWGVTYEQYF. The DNA for the CDR3 is TGTGCCAGCAGCCAAGATTGGGGCGTCACCTACGAGCAGTACTTC.

This clonotype has a count of ten or more. The J gene is TRBJ1-6, the V gene TRBV10-3, with 9 bases aligning to TRBD1. CDR3 size: 13 residues. V shed 10 bases and J 5 bases; nucleotides not matched to a gene: 3. The germline V gene encodes CDR1 ENHRY and CDR2 SYGVKD. The CDR3 coding sequence is TGTGCCACCTGGGACAGGGATAATTCACCCCTCCACTTT. Its protein product is CATWDRDNSPLHF.

This clonotype was recorded at least ten times. V gene TRBV5-5 combines with J gene TRBJ2-5, with TRBD2 matching 11 bases. Germline values: CDR1 SGHKS, CDR2 YYEKEE (reference sequence). After removal of 0 bases from V and 4 bases from J, the junction contained 14 bases not matched to a gene. This CDR3 spans 19 amino acids. This chain's CDR3 is CASSLELAGAAPGGETQYF. CDR3 DNA sequence: TGTGCCAGCAGCTTGGAACTAGCGGGAGCTGCCCCAGGGGGAGAGACCCAGTACTTC. Based on the CDR3 plus reference TRBV5-5 and TRBJ2-5, the full variable domain is DAGVTQSPTHLIKTRGQQVTLRCSPISGHKSVSWYQQVLGQGPQFIFQYYEKEERGRGNFPDRFSARQFPNYSSELNVNALLLGDSALYLCASSLELAGAAPGGETQYFGPGTRLLVL.

The chain joins TRBV7-9 to TRBJ2-7, with 13 nucleotides matching TRBD2. The better agreement between TRBJ2-1 and the DNA end casts doubt on the J call. Germline assignment: CDR1 SEHNR and CDR2 FQNEAQ (reference sequence). The CDR3 runs to 15 residues. CDR3 nucleotides: TGTGCCAGCAGCTACACTAGCGGGAGGGTCTATGAGCAGTTCTTC. Translating it yields CASSYTSGRVYEQFF.

This clonotype showed up many times. V and J are TRBV5-1 and TRBJ2-2; D is ambiguous. CDR1 and CDR2 (germline): SGHRS, YFSETQ. The V end lost 0 bases, the J end lost 5 bases, and 8 bases lay between the germline ends. The CDR3 totals 14 residues. The CDR3 DNA reads TGCGCCAGCAGCTTGGCACCGGCAACCGGGGAGCTGTTTTTT. Translated, it gives CASSLAPATGELFF.

This clonotype was counted at least ten times. The rearrangement links TRBV12-3 or TRBV12-4 to TRBJ2-7; D tentatively fits TRBD1 or TRBD2 (5 bases each). V lost 3 bases, J lost 2 bases, and 11 bases lay in between. The CDR3 length is 14 residues. In DNA form, the CDR3 reads TGTGCCAGCAGTTTTTGGGACGGCGCCTACGAGCAGTACTTC. Its protein is CASSFWDGAYEQYF.

The CDR3 DNA reads TGTGCCAGCATACTAGAGGCGGGGCGAGATACGCAGTATTTT. Protein sequence: CASILEAGRDTQYF. The rearrangement links TRBV12-3 or TRBV12-4 to TRBJ2-3, with D perhaps TRBD2 (6 bases). The CDR3 runs 14 residues. Trimming stripped 7 bases from V and 5 bases from J, with 16 bases between.

This clonotype turned up a few times. The chain combines TRBV10-3 with TRBJ2-1; 8 bases match TRBD2. The V and J ends lost 6 bases and 4 bases, in that order; junction bases with no gene match: 11. This CDR3 region has 16 residues. In germline, CDR1 is ENHRY, CDR2 SYGVKD. The CDR3 DNA is TGTGCCATCAGGGGAGCCAGCGGGAGAAATTACAATGAGCAGTTCTTC. Translated, it gives CAIRGASGRNYNEQFF.

This clonotype occurred many times. The chain employs TRBV9 and TRBJ2-7, with D possibly called TRBD1 or TRBD2 (6 bases each). With 0 bases removed from V and 1 base from J, the gap between germline ends came to 11 bases. CDR3 size: 15 residues. The germline CDR1 and CDR2 sequences are SGDLS and YYNGEE. DNA for the CDR3: TGTGCCAGCAGCGTAGGTCAGGGGACTTCCTACGAGCAGTACTTC. It encodes CASSVGQGTSYEQYF.

This clonotype was found many times. The chain uses TRBV12-3 or TRBV12-4 and TRBJ1-2; D is undetermined. There are 14 residues in the CDR3. Between the trimmed V and J ends, which lost 2 bases and 2 bases, there was a span of 9 bases. CDR3 nucleotides: TGTGCCAGCAGTTTATCCGCAGAAAACTATGGCTACACCTTC. Protein product: CASSLSAENYGYTF.

In this sample, this clonotype turned up many times. The chain is built from TRBV5-6 and TRBJ2-2, with D possibly matching TRBD2 (5 bases). V was pared by 1 base and J by 6 bases, with 10 bases between. CDR1 SGHDT and CDR2 YYEEEE come from the germline V gene. This CDR3 region has 14 residues. CDR3 DNA sequence: TGTGCCAGCAGCTTGACTAGTTACGCCGGGGAGCTGTTTTTT. The encoded protein is CASSLTSYAGELFF.